Given below is one T cell receptor beta chain in context. This sample is drawn from a study of blood T cell repertoires in COVID-19. Study summary: Both acute and convalescent COVID-19 samples were obtained from the United States, Italy and Spain. T cells, B-cell-depleted T cells, or PBMCs supplied cDNA or gDNA.

The CDR3 runs 16 residues. With V trimmed by 4 bases and J by 4 bases, 9 bases remained unmatched. Per the germline V gene, CDR1 is SGHAT and CDR2 is FQNNGV. In the source study's methods: Scientists estimated how many nucleated cells there were by amplifying reference gene primers. The assay was immunoSEQ multiplex PCR, and TCRdb's table has in-frame clones only and misses some. The D gene and trimming were derived from the DNA, and the V and J assignments and clone size from that table. The sample lists around 99,000 clones; roughly nine tenths were seen once. The material sequenced was peripheral blood. The chain recombines TRBV11-2 with TRBJ2-5; the match to TRBD2 covers 10 bases. The clonotype was recovered from a man aged 50-59 years with acute or convalescent COVID-19. The CDR3, as DNA: TGTGCCAGCAGCTCCCAGATTCGACTAGCGGGAGAGACCCAGTACTTC. This gives the protein CASSSQIRLAGETQYF.